The clone carrying this T cell receptor beta chain was observed a handful of times. Seattle patient enrollment occurred during active infection, with longitudinal follow-up thereafter. The sample comes from a study of blood T cell repertoires in COVID-19. Some clones are missing from TCRdb's copy, which holds only in-frame ones; the method was immunoSEQ multiplex PCR. The table includes about 12,000 clones, around 70% detected once. Trimming left V 4 bases short and J 8 bases short, with 18 bases between. The CDR3 totals 15 residues. Per germline, CDR1 SGHKS and CDR2 YYEKEE (reference sequence). The clonotype was recovered from a man in his 60s with COVID-19, enrolled during active disease. This rearrangement joins TRBV5-5 to TRBJ1-4; D call uncertain. Sequencing used peripheral blood. CDR3 coding DNA: TGTGCCAGCAGCGGTTCGGGTCTACTTAGGGAAAAACTGTTTTTT. Its protein product is CASSGSGLLREKLFF.